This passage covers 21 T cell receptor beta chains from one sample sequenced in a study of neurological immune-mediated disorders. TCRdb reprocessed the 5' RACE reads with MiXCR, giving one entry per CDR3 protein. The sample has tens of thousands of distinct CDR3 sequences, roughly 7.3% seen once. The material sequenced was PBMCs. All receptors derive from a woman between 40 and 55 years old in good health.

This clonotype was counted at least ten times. The CDR3 nucleotides read TGTGCCAGCAGCTTTGACAGGGGGCAAACTACCGGGACGAGAAACACCGGGGAGCTGTTTTTT. This sequence encodes CASSFDRGQTTGTRNTGELFF. This chain links TRBV7-8 with TRBJ2-2; 10 bases line up with TRBD1. The CDR3 has 21 residues. V lost 3 bases to trimming and J lost 2 bases; unmatched junction nucleotides: 18. CDR1 and CDR2 (germline): SGHVS, FQNEAQ.

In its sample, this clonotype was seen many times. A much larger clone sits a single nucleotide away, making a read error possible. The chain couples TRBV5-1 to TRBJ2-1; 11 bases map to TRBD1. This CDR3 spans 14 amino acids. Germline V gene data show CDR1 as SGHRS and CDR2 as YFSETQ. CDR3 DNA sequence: TGCACCAGCAGCCTGGGGACAGGGGGGAATGAGCAGTTCTTC. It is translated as CTSSLGTGGNEQFF.

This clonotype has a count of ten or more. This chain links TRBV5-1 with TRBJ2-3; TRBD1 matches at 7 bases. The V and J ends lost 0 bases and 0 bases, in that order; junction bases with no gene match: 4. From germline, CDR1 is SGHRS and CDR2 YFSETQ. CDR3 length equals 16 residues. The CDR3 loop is CASSLEGDSSTDTQYF. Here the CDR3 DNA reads TGCGCCAGCAGCTTGGAAGGGGACAGTAGCACAGATACGCAGTATTTT.

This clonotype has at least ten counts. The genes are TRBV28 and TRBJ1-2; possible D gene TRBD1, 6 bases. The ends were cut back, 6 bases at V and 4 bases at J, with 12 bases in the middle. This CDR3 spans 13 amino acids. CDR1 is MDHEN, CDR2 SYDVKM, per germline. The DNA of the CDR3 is TGTGCCAGCAGCGCAGGGGACTTCTATGGCTACACCTTC. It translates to CASSAGDFYGYTF.

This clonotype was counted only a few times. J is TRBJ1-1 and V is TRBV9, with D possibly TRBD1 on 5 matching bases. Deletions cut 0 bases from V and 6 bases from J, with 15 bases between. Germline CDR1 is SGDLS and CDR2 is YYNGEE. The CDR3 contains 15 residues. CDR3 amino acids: CASSVVRGSVAEAFF. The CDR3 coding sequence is TGTGCCAGCAGCGTAGTAAGGGGATCGGTAGCTGAAGCTTTCTTT.

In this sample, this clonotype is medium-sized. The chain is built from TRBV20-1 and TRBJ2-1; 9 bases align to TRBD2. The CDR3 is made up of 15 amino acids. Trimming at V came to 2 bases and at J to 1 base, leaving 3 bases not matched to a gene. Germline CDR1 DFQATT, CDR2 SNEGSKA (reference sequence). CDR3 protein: CSARKLAGSYNEQFF. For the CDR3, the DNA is TGCAGTGCTAGAAAGCTAGCGGGGTCCTACAATGAGCAGTTCTTC.

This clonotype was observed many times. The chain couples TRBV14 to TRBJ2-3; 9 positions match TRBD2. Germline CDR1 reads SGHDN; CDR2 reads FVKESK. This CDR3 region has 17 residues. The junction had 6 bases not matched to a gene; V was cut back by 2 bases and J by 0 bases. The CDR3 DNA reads TGTGCCAGCAGCCAAATACTAGCGGGCAAGAGCACAGATACGCAGTATTTT. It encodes CASSQILAGKSTDTQYF.

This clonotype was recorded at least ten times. CDR3 loop: CASSLTSQGNTEAFF. The CDR3 DNA sequence: TGCGCCAGCAGCTTAACCTCACAGGGGAACACTGAAGCTTTCTTT. V gene TRBV5-1 combines with J gene TRBJ1-1; D perhaps matches TRBD1 (6 bases). CDR3 size: 15 residues. Germline V gene sequence: CDR1 SGHRS, CDR2 YFSETQ. Trimming pared 2 bases from V and 1 base from J, leaving 12 bases between.

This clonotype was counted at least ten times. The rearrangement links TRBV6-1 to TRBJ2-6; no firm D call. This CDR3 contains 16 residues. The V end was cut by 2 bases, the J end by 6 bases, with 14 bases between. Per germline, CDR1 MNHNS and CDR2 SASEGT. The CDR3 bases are TGTGCCAGCAGTGAAAGGTATGGAGAATCGGCCAACGTCCTGACTTTC. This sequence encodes CASSERYGESANVLTF.

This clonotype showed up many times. The CDR3 is CASSESHRDRVYNEQFF. CDR3 bases: TGTGCCAGCAGCGAAAGCCACCGGGACAGGGTTTACAATGAGCAGTTCTTC. V and J are TRBV11-2 and TRBJ2-1; 9 bases are shared with TRBD1. After removal of 5 bases from V and 4 bases from J, the junction contained 12 bases not matched to a gene. The CDR3 sequence is 17 residues long. The germline V gene encodes CDR1 SGHAT and CDR2 FQNNGV.

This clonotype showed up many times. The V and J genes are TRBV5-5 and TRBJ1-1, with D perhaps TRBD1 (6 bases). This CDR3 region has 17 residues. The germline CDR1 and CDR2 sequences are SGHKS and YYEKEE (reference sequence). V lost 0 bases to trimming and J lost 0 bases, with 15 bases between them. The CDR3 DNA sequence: TGTGCCAGCAGCTTGGTGTGGGCGGGGGCCCTGAACACTGAAGCTTTCTTT. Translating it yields CASSLVWAGALNTEAFF.

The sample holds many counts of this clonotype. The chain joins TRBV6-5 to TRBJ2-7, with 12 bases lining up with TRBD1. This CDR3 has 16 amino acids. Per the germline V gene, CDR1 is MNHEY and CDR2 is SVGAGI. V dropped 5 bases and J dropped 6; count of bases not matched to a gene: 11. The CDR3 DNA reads TGTGCCAGCAGTCCCCAGACCGGGACAGGGGGCTTCGAGCAGTACTTC. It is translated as CASSPQTGTGGFEQYF.

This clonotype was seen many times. The CDR3 region is CSANRDGRGRADTQYF. The CDR3 DNA reads as TGCAGTGCAAACCGGGATGGCAGGGGAAGGGCAGATACGCAGTATTTT. V is TRBV20-1 and J is TRBJ2-3, with D perhaps TRBD1 (6 bases). This CDR3 contains 16 residues. V was clipped by 6 bases and J by 4 bases, with 23 bases between them. Germline CDR1 DFQATT, CDR2 SNEGSKA (reference sequence).

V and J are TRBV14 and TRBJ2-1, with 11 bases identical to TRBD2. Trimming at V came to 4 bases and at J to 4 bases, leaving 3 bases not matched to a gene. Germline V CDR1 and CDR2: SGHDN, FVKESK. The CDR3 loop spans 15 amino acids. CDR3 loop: CASSRLAGWYNEQFF. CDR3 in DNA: TGTGCCAGCAGCCGACTAGCGGGATGGTACAATGAGCAGTTCTTC.

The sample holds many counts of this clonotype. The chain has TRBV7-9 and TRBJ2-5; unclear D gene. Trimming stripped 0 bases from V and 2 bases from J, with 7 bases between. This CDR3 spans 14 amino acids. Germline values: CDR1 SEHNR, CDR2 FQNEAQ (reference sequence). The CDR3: CASSLAQQQETQYF. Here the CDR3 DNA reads TGTGCCAGCAGCTTAGCGCAACAGCAAGAGACCCAGTACTTC.

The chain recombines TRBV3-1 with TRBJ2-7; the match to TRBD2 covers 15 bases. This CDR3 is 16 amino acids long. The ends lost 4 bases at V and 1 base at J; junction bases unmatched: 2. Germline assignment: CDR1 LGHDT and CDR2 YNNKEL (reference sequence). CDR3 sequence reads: CASSLGLAGGSYEQYF. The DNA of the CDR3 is TGTGCCAGCAGCCTGGGACTAGCGGGAGGATCCTACGAGCAGTACTTC.

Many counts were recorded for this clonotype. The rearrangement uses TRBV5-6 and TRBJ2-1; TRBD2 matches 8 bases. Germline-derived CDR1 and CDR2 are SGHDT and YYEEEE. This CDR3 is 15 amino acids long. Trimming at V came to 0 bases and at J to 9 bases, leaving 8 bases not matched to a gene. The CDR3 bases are TGTGCCAGCAGCTTGGAGCGGGGGCCTAAGACTGAGCAGTTCTTC. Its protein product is CASSLERGPKTEQFF.

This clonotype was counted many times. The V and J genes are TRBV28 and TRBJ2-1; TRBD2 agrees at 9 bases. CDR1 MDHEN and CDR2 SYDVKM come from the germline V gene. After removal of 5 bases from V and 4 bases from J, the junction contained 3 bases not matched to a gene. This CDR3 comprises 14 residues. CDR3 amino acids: CASSGTSPYNEQFF. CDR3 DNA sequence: TGTGCCAGCAGTGGGACTAGCCCTTACAATGAGCAGTTCTTC.

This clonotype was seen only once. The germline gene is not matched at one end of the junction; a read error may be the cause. CDR3 bases: TGCGCTAGCAGCTACCCCGGGGAAGTGGGAGCCTACAATGAGCAGTTCTTC. As protein: CASSYPGEVGAYNEQFF. V usage is TRBV5-1 and J usage is TRBJ2-1; the D gene is possibly TRBD2 (5 bases). CDR3 length: 17 residues. CDR1 SGHRS and CDR2 YFSETQ come from the germline V gene.

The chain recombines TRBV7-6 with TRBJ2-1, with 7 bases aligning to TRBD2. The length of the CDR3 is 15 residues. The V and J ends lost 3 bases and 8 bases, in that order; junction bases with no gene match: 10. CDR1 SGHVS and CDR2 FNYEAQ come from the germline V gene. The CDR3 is CASSFRGRAVDEQFF. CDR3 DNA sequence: TGTGCCAGCAGCTTTAGAGGGAGGGCCGTGGATGAGCAGTTCTTC.

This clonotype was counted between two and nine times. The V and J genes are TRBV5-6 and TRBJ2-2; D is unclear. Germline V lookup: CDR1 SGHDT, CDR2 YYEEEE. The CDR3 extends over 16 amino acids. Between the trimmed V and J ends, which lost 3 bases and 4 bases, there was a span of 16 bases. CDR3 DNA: TGTGCCAGCAGCTCCTGGGGTGGGTCGAGCACCGGGGAGCTGTTTTTT. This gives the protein CASSSWGGSSTGELFF.